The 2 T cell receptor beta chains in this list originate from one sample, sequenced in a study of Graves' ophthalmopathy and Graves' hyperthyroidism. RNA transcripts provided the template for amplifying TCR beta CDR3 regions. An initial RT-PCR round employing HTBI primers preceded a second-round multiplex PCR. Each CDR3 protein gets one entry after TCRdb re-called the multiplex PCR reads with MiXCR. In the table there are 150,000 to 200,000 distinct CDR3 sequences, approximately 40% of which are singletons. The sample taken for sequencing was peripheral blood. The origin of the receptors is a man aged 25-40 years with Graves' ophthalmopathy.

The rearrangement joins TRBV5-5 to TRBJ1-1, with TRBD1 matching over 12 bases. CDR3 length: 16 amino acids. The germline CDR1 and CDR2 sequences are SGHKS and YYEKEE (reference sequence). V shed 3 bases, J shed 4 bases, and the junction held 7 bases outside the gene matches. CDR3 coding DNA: TGTGCCAGCAGCTGGGACAGGGGGCAAATGAGCACTGAAGCTTTCTTT. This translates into CASSWDRGQMSTEAFF.

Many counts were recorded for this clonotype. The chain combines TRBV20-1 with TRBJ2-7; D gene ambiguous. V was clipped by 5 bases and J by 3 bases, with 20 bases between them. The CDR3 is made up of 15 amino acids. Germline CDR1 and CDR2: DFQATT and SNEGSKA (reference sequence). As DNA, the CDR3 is TGCAGTGCTCCTAAGCCGTCAGCCGATCACTACGAGCAGTACTTC. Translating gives CSAPKPSADHYEQYF.